This entry describes one TCR beta chain. The data derive from a study of blood T cell repertoires in COVID-19. Overall study: The analysed material was cDNA or gDNA that came from T cells, B-cell-depleted T cells, or PBMCs.

Assay used: immunoSEQ multiplex PCR; TCRdb lists only in-frame clones, some missing. The sample lists about 130,000 clones, about 81% occurring once. Trimming cost V 3 bases and J 7 bases, with 12 bases left between them. CDR1 is DFQATT and CDR2 is SNEGSKA in the germline V gene (reference sequence). The CDR3 extends over 12 amino acids. Seattle's enrolled individuals joined amid active infection and were then monitored longitudinally. This clonotype originated in a man aged 30 to 39 with COVID-19, enrolled during active disease. What was sequenced was peripheral blood. The chain carries TRBV20-1 and TRBJ1-1, with D uncertain. CDR3 amino acids: CSASGRSREAFF. The CDR3 DNA reads as TGCAGTGCTAGTGGACGGAGCCGTGAAGCTTTCTTT.